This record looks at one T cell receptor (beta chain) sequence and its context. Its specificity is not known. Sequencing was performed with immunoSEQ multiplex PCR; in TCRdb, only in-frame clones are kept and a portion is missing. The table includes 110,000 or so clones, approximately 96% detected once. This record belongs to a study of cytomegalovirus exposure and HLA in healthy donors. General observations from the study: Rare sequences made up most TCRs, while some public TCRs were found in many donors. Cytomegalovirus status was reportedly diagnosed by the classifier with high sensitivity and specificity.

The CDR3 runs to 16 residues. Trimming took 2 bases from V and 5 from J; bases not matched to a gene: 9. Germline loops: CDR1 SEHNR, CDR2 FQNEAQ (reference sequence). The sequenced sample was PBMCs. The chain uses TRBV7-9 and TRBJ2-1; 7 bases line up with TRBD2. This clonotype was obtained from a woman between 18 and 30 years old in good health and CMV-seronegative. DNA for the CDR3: TGTGCCAGCAGCTTATTAGGGAGGGGTATCGACAATGAGCAGTTCTTC. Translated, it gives CASSLLGRGIDNEQFF.